The clone carrying this T cell receptor (beta chain) was seen ten or more times. Its specificity is not known. TCRbeta libraries were built with three rounds of nested PCR, modified from ARM-PCR. TCRdb independently ran MiXCR on the multiplex PCR reads; one entry per CDR3 protein. Of 120,000 to 150,000 distinct CDR3 sequences listed, about 71% are singletons. These data belong to a study of tumor and adjacent non-tumor tissue in lung cancer. Overall study context: Stage I to III disease affected approximately 11 men and about five women aged about 31 to 76.

The template was RNA from unsorted bulk tissue. Study-level points and caveats: Tumor TCR diversity, when higher, was linked to shorter survival. In normal lung, the top 100 clones were significantly more dominant than in tumor.

Germline assignment: CDR1 DFQATT and CDR2 SNEGSKA (reference sequence). Trimming cost V 1 base and J 0 bases; bases outside gene matches: 17. This CDR3 spans 20 amino acids. Sequenced sample: lung tumor tissue. The chain uses TRBV20-1 and TRBJ2-3; 9 nucleotides line up with TRBD2. This sequence was found in a man aged 55 to 70 with small cell lung cancer. This CDR3 is CSARAGTGRLADISTDTQYF. For the CDR3, the DNA is TGCAGTGCTAGAGCTGGCACGGGGAGACTAGCGGACATTAGCACAGATACGCAGTATTTT.